These 11 T cell receptor beta chains were sequenced from one sample in a study of identical twins. Using its own MiXCR run on the 5' RACE reads, TCRdb lists one record per CDR3 protein. Here the sample spans a few hundred thousand distinct CDR3 sequences, about 10% being singletons. The sequencing sample was made of memory T cells sorted from blood. These receptors originate from a middle-aged man in good health.

This clonotype was counted only a few times. J is TRBJ1-6 and V is TRBV5-6, with 10 bases lining up with TRBD1. The V and J ends lost 4 bases and 6 bases, in that order; junction bases with no gene match: 4. The germline CDR1 and CDR2 sequences are SGHDT and YYEEEE. This CDR3 comprises 15 residues. The DNA of the CDR3 is TGTGCCAGCAGCGGGGACAGGGGCGGTAATTCACCCCTCCACTTT. Translation gives CASSGDRGGNSPLHF.

This clonotype was detected a few times. This chain links TRBV20-1 with TRBJ1-3; 7 bases agree with TRBD1. CDR3 length: 16 amino acids. Germline V lookup: CDR1 DFQATT, CDR2 SNEGSKA (reference sequence). The trim removed 1 base at V and 0 bases at J, leaving 6 bases unmatched. The CDR3 DNA follows: TGCAGTGCTAGAGGACAGGGTCTGAACTCTGGAAACACCATATATTTT. This sequence encodes CSARGQGLNSGNTIYF.

This clonotype showed up many times. This chain joins TRBV20-1 and TRBJ1-5; D may be TRBD1 (5 bases). The ends were cut back, 3 bases at V and 0 bases at J, with 6 bases in the middle. The CDR3 has 13 amino acids. Germline assignment: CDR1 DFQATT and CDR2 SNEGSKA (reference sequence). The CDR3 region is CSASQGSNQPQHF. CDR3 in DNA: TGCAGTGCTAGCCAGGGTAGCAATCAGCCCCAGCATTTT.

This clonotype has a count of ten or more. This chain joins TRBV7-2 and TRBJ1-3; D remains ambiguous. Germline V CDR1 and CDR2: SGHTA, FQGNSA. Trimming shortened V by 5 bases and J by 0 bases, and 11 bases separated the two germline ends. CDR3 length: 15 residues. The CDR3 DNA reads as TGTGCCAGCAGCCGTAACCTATTCTCTGGAAACACCATATATTTT. This sequence encodes CASSRNLFSGNTIYF.

This chain uses TRBV5-1 with TRBJ1-6; D is perhaps TRBD1 (6 bases). CDR1 and CDR2 from the germline V gene are SGHRS and YFSETQ. Trimming cost V 7 bases and J 0 bases, with 14 bases left between them. The CDR3 covers 16 residues. The CDR3 DNA follows: TGCGCCAGCGGCGCCGGGGGCAGCTCCTATAATTCACCCCTCCACTTT. Translated: CASGAGGSSYNSPLHF.

The chain uses TRBV5-1 and TRBJ2-7, with 11 bases matching TRBD2. V shed 3 bases, J shed 3 bases, and the junction held 8 bases outside the gene matches. In germline, CDR1 is SGHRS, CDR2 YFSETQ. The CDR3 contains 16 residues. The CDR3 DNA is TGCGCCAGCAGCTCCCTGGCCGGGACTAGCGGCTACGAGCAGTACTTC. Residues: CASSSLAGTSGYEQYF.

The rearrangement uses TRBV11-2 and TRBJ2-5, with TRBD2 matching 12 bases. Germline V gives CDR1 SGHAT, CDR2 FQNNGV. This CDR3 contains 18 residues. Unmatched junction bases numbered 11, after V lost 1 base and J lost 5 bases. The CDR3 DNA follows: TGTGCCAGCAGCTTAGTAGGTCTAGCGGGGGGGCGGCCGGAGACCCAGTACTTC. This codes for CASSLVGLAGGRPETQYF.

The rearrangement joins TRBV7-9 to TRBJ2-1; unclear D gene. V dropped 5 bases and J dropped 0 bases, with 11 bases sitting between them. This CDR3 is built from 15 residues. The germline V gene encodes CDR1 SEHNR and CDR2 FQNEAQ (reference sequence). CDR3 bases: TGTGCCAGCAGCCGGCTAATGGACTCCTACAATGAGCAGTTCTTC. Protein product: CASSRLMDSYNEQFF. The variable domain in full, completed from reference TRBV7-9 and TRBJ2-1, reads DTGVSQNPRHKITKRGQNVTFRCDPISEHNRLYWYRQTLGQGPEFLTYFQNEAQLEKSRLLSDRFSAERPKGSFSTLEIQRTEQGDSAMYLCASSRLMDSYNEQFFGPGTRLTVL.

This clonotype appeared many times. The chain carries TRBV20-1 and TRBJ2-7, with a tentative D call TRBD1 (5 bases). CDR1 and CDR2 (germline): DFQATT, SNEGSKA (reference sequence). The CDR3 extends over 14 amino acids. V lost 4 bases and J lost 4, with 17 bases in between. The CDR3 reads CSATPPRDSYEQYF. The DNA for the CDR3 is TGCAGTGCTACGCCGCCCAGGGATTCGTACGAGCAGTACTTC.

The rearrangement links TRBV28 to TRBJ2-1; 11 bases match TRBD2. Trimming cost V 3 bases and J 6 bases; bases outside gene matches: 7. Germline V gene sequence: CDR1 MDHEN, CDR2 SYDVKM. The CDR3 has 16 residues. Here the CDR3 reads CASSFIGSGRANEQFF. The DNA of the CDR3 is TGTGCCAGCAGTTTTATCGGTAGCGGGAGGGCCAATGAGCAGTTCTTC.

The chain couples TRBV6-5 to TRBJ2-3; 7 nucleotides agree with TRBD2. This CDR3 has 15 amino acids. V shed 2 bases, J shed 3 bases, and the junction held 5 bases outside the gene matches. Germline V gene lookup returns CDR1 MNHEY and CDR2 SVGAGI. CDR3 bases: TGTGCCAGCAGTTACGGCCTAGCGGATACAGATACGCAGTATTTT. Protein sequence: CASSYGLADTDTQYF.